The 11 T cell receptor beta chains reported below all come from one sample, sequenced in a study of blood T cell repertoires in COVID-19. Assay: immunoSEQ multiplex PCR; the TCRdb copy retains only in-frame clones and omits some. The data hold roughly 86,000 clones, with 91% observed a single time. Sequencing input: peripheral blood. These receptors all stem from a woman in her forties or fifties in a cohort sampled during active COVID-19.

The CDR3 coding sequence is TGTGCCAGCAGCTCAATCCAGGGGGCGGGTTATAATTCACCCCTCCACTTT. It encodes CASSSIQGAGYNSPLHF. The V call is TRBV9, the J call TRBJ1-6; 8 bases align to TRBD1. The CDR3 contains 17 residues. The germline CDR1 and CDR2 sequences are SGDLS and YYNGEE. J was trimmed by 4 bases and V by 4 bases; bases with no gene match: 10.

The chain has TRBV4-1 and TRBJ1-2; D not resolved. There are 13 residues in the CDR3. CDR1 and CDR2 from the germline V gene are MGHRA and YSYEKL. Trimming removed 0 bases at V and 6 bases at J, with 8 bases between. This CDR3 reads CASSQEQTDGYTF. CDR3 DNA sequence: TGCGCCAGCAGCCAAGAACAGACCGATGGCTACACCTTC.

The chain has TRBV19 and TRBJ1-1, with D possibly being TRBD1 (5 bases). The germline V gene has CDR1 LNHDA and CDR2 SQIVND (reference sequence). The CDR3 is made up of 16 amino acids. The germline V and J ends were trimmed by 3 bases and 5 bases, with 19 bases remaining between them. CDR3 DNA: TGTGCCAGTAGTATCAGGACTGGGACGGGGGTTACTGAAGCTTTCTTT. Translating gives CASSIRTGTGVTEAFF.

The chain uses TRBV29-1 and TRBJ2-3; D is perhaps TRBD1 (6 bases). Trimming took 2 bases from V and 5 from J, leaving 14 bases between them. CDR1 is SQVTM and CDR2 is ANQGSEA in the germline V gene. This CDR3 is 14 amino acids long. The CDR3 spells CSVESGQPGDTQYF. As DNA, the CDR3 is TGCAGCGTTGAATCTGGACAGCCAGGAGATACGCAGTATTTT.

The chain carries TRBV28 and TRBJ1-5, with TRBD1 identical over 7 bases. V was pared by 6 bases and J by 9 bases, with 2 bases of the junction left unmatched. CDR3 length equals 11 residues. Germline values: CDR1 MDHEN, CDR2 SYDVKM. This chain's CDR3 is CASSNRGPQHF. The CDR3 DNA follows: TGTGCCAGCAGCAACAGGGGGCCCCAGCATTTT.

The V call is TRBV5-1, the J call TRBJ2-7, with TRBD1 matching 10 bases. Germline loops: CDR1 SGHRS, CDR2 YFSETQ. V shed 2 bases, J shed 4 bases, and the junction held 6 bases outside the gene matches. This CDR3 comprises 15 residues. CDR3 bases: TGCGCCAGCAGCTTTTTGACAGGGGGCGTGTACGAGCAGTACTTC. This codes for CASSFLTGGVYEQYF.

The V and J genes are TRBV27 and TRBJ2-1; TRBD2 aligns across 11 bases. The CDR3 length is 15 residues. Germline CDR1 is MNHEY and CDR2 is SMNVEV (reference sequence). V shed 7 bases and J 3 bases; nucleotides not matched to a gene: 5. DNA for the CDR3: TGTGCCAGCAATCTAGCGGGGGGATTCTACAATGAGCAGTTCTTC. Protein product: CASNLAGGFYNEQFF.

This clone showed up just once. The V gene is TRBV3-1 (or the pseudogene TRBV3-2), the J gene TRBJ1-2; D might be TRBD1 (5 bases). Germline V lookup: CDR1 LGHDT, CDR2 YNNKEL (reference sequence). Trimming stripped 5 bases from V and 13 bases from J, with 20 bases between. This CDR3 is 13 amino acids long. CDR3 bases: TGTGCCAGCAGCTGGCTCGGGCAGGGCAGGACCACCTTC. It yields the protein CASSWLGQGRTTF.

This chain uses TRBV9 with TRBJ1-2; D is unresolved. CDR1 and CDR2 (germline): SGDLS, YYNGEE. V was pared by 0 bases and J by 4 bases, with 13 bases between. The CDR3 spans 15 residues. This CDR3 is CASSVAPRGGYGYTF. The CDR3 DNA sequence: TGTGCCAGCAGCGTAGCTCCCAGAGGAGGCTATGGCTACACCTTC.

The V gene is TRBV7-6, the J gene TRBJ2-7; 9 nucleotides agree with TRBD2. Per germline, CDR1 SGHVS and CDR2 FNYEAQ. There are 16 residues in the CDR3. V lost 1 base to trimming and J lost 3 bases; unmatched junction nucleotides: 7. As DNA, the CDR3 is TGTGCCAGCAGCTTAGGTCGGCTAGCGGGAATCTACGAGCAGTACTTC. It codes for CASSLGRLAGIYEQYF.

The rearrangement links TRBV28 to TRBJ1-1; 7 bases are a match to TRBD1. CDR1 and CDR2 from the germline V gene are MDHEN and SYDVKM. The length of the CDR3 is 12 residues. Germline trimming cut 8 bases from V and 3 bases from J; bases unmatched to any gene: 3. As DNA, the CDR3 is TGTGCCAGCCAGACAGGGCACACTGAAGCTTTCTTT. This codes for CASQTGHTEAFF. Together with reference TRBV28 and TRBJ1-1, the CDR3 gives the full variable domain: DVKVTQSSRYLVKRTGEKVFLECVQDMDHENMFWYRQDPGLGLRLIYFSYDVKMKEKGDIPEGYSVSREKKERFSLILESASTNQTSMYLCASQTGHTEAFFGQGTRLTVV.